This T cell receptor beta chain comes out of a study of graft-versus-host responses after intestinal transplantation. The overall study: Recipients received multivisceral, liver-intestinal, or isolated intestinal transplants. Following induction with anti-thymocyte globulin, all recipients were given tacrolimus and steroids for about three years. Study-wide results and caveats: The recipient marrow held GvH clones, and some of them showed up first in ileum or blood. The presence of high graft-versus-host to host-versus-graft clonal ratios in allografts characterized patients with graft-donor T cell macrochimerism.

The germline CDR1 and CDR2 sequences are MNHEY and SVGAGI. This CDR3 has 13 amino acids. The V end lost 5 bases, the J end lost 3 bases, and 7 bases lay between the germline ends. Sequencing was performed with immunoSEQ multiplex PCR; in TCRdb, only in-frame clones are kept and a portion is missing. The table records over 75,000 clones, about 83% of them present only once. On this clone itself: Its matching antigen is unknown.

This TCR derives from a human patient who received an intestinal transplant, so some T cells may come from the graft donor. Sequences were derived from PBMCs, sampled 255 days after intestinal transplant. The chain joins TRBV6-5 to TRBJ2-2; D call uncertain. The CDR3 protein is CASSTRYTGELFF. CDR3 coding DNA: TGTGCCAGCAGTACTCGATACACCGGGGAGCTGTTTTTT.